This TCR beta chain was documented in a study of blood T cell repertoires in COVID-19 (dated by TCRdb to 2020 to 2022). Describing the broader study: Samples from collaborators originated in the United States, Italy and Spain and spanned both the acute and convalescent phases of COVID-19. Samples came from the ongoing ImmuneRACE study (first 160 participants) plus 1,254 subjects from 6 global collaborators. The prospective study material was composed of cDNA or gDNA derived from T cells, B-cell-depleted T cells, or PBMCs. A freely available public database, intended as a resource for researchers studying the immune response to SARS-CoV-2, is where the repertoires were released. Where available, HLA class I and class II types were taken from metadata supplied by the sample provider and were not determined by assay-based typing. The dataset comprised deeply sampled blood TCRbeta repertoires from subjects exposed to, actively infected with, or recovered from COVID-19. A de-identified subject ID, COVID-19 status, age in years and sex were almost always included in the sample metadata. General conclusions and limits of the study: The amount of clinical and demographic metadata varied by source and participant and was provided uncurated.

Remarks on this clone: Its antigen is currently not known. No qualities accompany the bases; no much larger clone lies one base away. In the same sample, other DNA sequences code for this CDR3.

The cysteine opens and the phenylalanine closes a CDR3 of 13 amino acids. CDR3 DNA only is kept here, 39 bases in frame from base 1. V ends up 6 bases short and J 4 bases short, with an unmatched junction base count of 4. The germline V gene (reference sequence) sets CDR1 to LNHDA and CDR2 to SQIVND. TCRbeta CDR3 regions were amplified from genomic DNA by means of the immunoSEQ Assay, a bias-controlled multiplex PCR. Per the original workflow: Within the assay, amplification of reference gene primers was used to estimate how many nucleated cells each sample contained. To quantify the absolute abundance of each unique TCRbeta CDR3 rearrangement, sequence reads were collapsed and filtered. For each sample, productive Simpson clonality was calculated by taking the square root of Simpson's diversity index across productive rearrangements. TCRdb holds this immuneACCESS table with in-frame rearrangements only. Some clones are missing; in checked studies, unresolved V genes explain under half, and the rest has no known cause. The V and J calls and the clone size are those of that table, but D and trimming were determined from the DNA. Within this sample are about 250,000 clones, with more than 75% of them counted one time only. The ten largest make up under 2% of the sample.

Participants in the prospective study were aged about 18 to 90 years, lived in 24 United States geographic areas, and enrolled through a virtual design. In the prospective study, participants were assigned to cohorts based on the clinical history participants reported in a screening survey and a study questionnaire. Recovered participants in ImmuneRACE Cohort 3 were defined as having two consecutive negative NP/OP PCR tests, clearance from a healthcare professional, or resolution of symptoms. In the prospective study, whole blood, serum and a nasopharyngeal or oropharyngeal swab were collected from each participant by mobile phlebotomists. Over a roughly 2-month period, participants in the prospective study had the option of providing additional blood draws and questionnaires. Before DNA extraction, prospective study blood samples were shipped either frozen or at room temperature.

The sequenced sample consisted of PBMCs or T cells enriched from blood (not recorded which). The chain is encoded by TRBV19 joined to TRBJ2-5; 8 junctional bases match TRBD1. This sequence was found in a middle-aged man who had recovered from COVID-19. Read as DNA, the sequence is TGTGCCAGTAGCCCAACAGGGGGAGAGACCCAGTACTTC. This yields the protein CASSPTGGETQYF.